This T cell receptor (beta chain) appears in the sequencing data of a study of shared clonotypes between healthy human individuals (TCRdb year 2020). With regard to the full study: The cohort included three men and a couple of women between 18 and 49 years of age. For each donor, CD4 naive and CD4 memory were each run on three plates, CD8 naive on two plates, and CD8 memory on one plate. To estimate repertoire size and how much clonotype sharing occurs between individuals, the study deeply sequenced the blood TCR repertoires of several healthy adults. To increase sequencing depth and limit assay-specific biases, different laboratories used diverse techniques to prepare libraries and sequence TCR repertoires. Each donor's leukapheresis produced roughly between roughly 0.85 and 9.5 billion PBMCs.

In the case of this clone: Its recognized antigen is unknown. Nothing much larger sits one base from this clone, and base qualities are not available.

TCR CDR3 regions were amplified from genomic DNA by multiplex PCR using the deep immunoSEQ assay. Extracted genomic DNA from each cell subset was distributed evenly across all wells of several immunoSEQ 96-well plates, and each plate was treated as a replicate. For sorted subsets, roughly 200 ng genomic DNA, equal to about 30,000 T cell genomes, was loaded into each replicate PCR. Purified libraries were quantified with a Qubit 3.0 fluorometer, sized on a Bioanalyzer 2100, and re-quantified with the KAPA Library Quantification kit. Each immunoSEQ 96-well plate was sequenced on its own single-read 150-cycle Illumina NextSeq 550 flow cell. Turning to the authors' computational methods: The immunoSEQ output contained only junctional sequences without quality scores, so filtering could not match that applied to full-length reads. To assign V/J genes and CDR3, sequences were annotated using PyIR, a Python wrapper for IgBLAST v1.9, with IMGT germline references. Reads were removed for weak V/J assignments (E-value above 1e-6), missing CDR3, stop codons, out-of-frame junctions, or ambiguous translated residues. V3J clonotypes were defined as sequences sharing the same inferred V gene, J gene, and CDR3 amino acid sequence. Percentage overlap between repertoires was calculated by dividing the number of shared unique clonotypes by the size of the smaller repertoire. Three approaches were used to assess repertoire richness: RTK rarefaction, the Chao1 estimator, and Recon v2.1 estimates of unobserved clonotypes. For all TCRbeta clonotypes obtained by the gDNA method from a handful of donors, generation probabilities were computed with OLGA. Here the immuneACCESS table is served through TCRdb, limited to in-frame sequences with V and J called. Missing clones are a known gap in these copies; in checked studies unresolved V genes cover under half, and the rest lacks a known reason. V and J calls and clone size are copied from that table; D and trimming were computed from the DNA. The sample has fewer than 800,000 clones on record, 92% of them singletons. The ten largest clonotypes hold more than 20% of the sample.

Beyond this particular receptor, the publication reports: When several donors were compared, the shared fraction of clonotypes was roughly 4.8% for naive CD4, approximately 3.5% for naive CD8, more than 2% for memory CD4, and around 0.4% for memory CD8. Rarefaction of sorted-subset datasets indicated incomplete sequencing despite the large sequencing depth. Clonotypes shared by all four sorted-subset donors showed higher generation probabilities than non-shared clonotypes. Pairwise subsampling indicated that sequencing depth was expected to affect the degree of clonotype sharing among donors. Larger estimated clonotype richness was generally found for naive subsets than for memory subsets. Because the study included only a small number of donors, the genetic and exposure-history diversity represented was limited. Sampling was limited to blood, and TCR repertoires in tissue likely differ from TCR repertoires in blood.

CD8 naive samples consisted of CD45RO-negative cells that were positively selected for CCR7, yielding a CD45RA+CCR7+ population without TemRA cells. The donors were healthy, HIV-negative adults with no recently reported acute infections or vaccinations. Every donor was a Caucasian adult living in Nashville, Tennessee, USA. After blood collection by leukapheresis, PBMCs were isolated using Ficoll-Histopaque density gradient centrifugation and then cryopreserved in the vapor phase of liquid nitrogen. Analytical flow cytometry was used to check the purity and quantity of each magnetically sorted T cell population. Genomic DNA was isolated from each sorted fraction and quantified by UV absorbance on a Nanodrop 2000c. Material: naive CD8+ T cells sorted from blood. The cell subset or site label corresponds to: CD45RA+CCR7+. The TCR comes from a man aged 30 to 39 in good health.

The nucleotide sequence reads as follows: TGTGCCAGCAGCTTAGGATCGCTAGCGGGAGAGCTCGAGCAGTACTTC. Its coded protein is CASSLGSLAGELEQYF. The chain links TRBV7-9 with TRBJ2-7, with TRBD2 matching 10 junction bases. Inclusive of the bounding cysteine and phenylalanine, the CDR3 is 16 residues long. The only DNA kept is the CDR3, 48 bases in frame from the first base. CDR1 and CDR2, looked up from the germline V gene (reference sequence), are SEHNR and FQNEAQ. V is cut back by 1 base and J by 6 bases, with 9 bases in the junction unmatched.